This TCR beta chain was captured by sequencing in a study of radiation and T cells in renal cell carcinoma. General study points: Without pretreatment biopsies, baseline tumor clonotype presence was undetermined. From baseline, blood top tumor clonotypes peaked at 2 weeks post-radiation.

Profiling relied on immunoSEQ multiplex PCR, and the TCRdb table lists in-frame clones only, not all of them. The data show about 77,000 clones, roughly 85% seen once. The CDR3 is made up of 15 amino acids. CDR1 and CDR2 from the germline V gene are SGHRS and YFSETQ. Indicated time point: blood 4 weeks post-SBRT, at nephrectomy. Sample treatment: 15 Gy SBRT to primary tumor, nephrectomy 4 weeks later. Nephrectomy followed 15 Gy stereotactic body radiation by 4 weeks. Clear cell pathology was present in this patient's renal cell carcinoma. With respect to this clone: Its target is not known. One end of the junction is discordant with germline, which a read error may explain.

The sequencing used blood, collected from a patient whose treatment included radiotherapy and nephrectomy. The chain combines TRBV5-1 with TRBJ2-7, with 8 bases fitting TRBD2. The TCR originated in a woman aged 55-70 years with renal cell carcinoma. CDR3 sequence reads: CASSLVGREGAEQYF. The CDR3 DNA reads as TGTGCCAGCAGCTTGGTAGGTCGGGAGGGCGCCGAGCAGTACTTC.